This note documents a single T cell receptor beta chain sequence. This clone was recorded once. Its antigen is still unknown. The input lacks base qualities; no much larger clone sits a single base away. The record originates from a study of sequential checkpoint blockade in melanoma (dated by TCRdb to between 2019 and 2020). Describing the broader study: Using 1:1 randomization, the trial assigned patients either to first-line nivolumab followed by ipilimumab (arm A) or to ipilimumab followed by nivolumab (arm B). Both trial sequences were followed by maintenance nivolumab. Overall results and qualifications from the work: Validation of the response-prediction model combining TCR metrics and mutation burden is needed in larger, independent patient cohorts.

The immunoSEQ Assay was used to immunosequence TCRbeta CDR3 regions from genomic DNA. Before high-throughput sequencing, genomic DNA was amplified using bias-controlled multiplex PCR. For the original study's pipeline: To quantify the absolute abundance of each unique TCRbeta CDR3 region, the sequences were collapsed and filtered. Clonality, defined as 1 minus Pielou's evenness, was calculated using only productive rearrangements. A previously published method was used to identify clones whose frequencies were significantly greater in on-treatment samples than in baseline samples. TCRdb's version of the immuneACCESS table is confined to in-frame rearrangements and falls short of the full clone set. An unresolved V gene accounts for under half of the shortfall where checked; the remainder is of unknown origin. D and trimming were read from the DNA, whereas the V and J calls and clone size are those reported in that table. The table for this sample lists 15,000 to 20,000 clones; 70% to 80% of them were counted only once. The top ten clonotypes cover about 40% of the sample.

V is cut back by 5 bases and J by 3 bases, with 4 bases in the junction unmatched. CDR1 and CDR2 were assigned from the germline V gene (reference sequence) as MNHEY and SMNVEV. There are 15 amino acids in the CDR3, from cysteine to phenylalanine inclusive. The only DNA kept is the CDR3, 45 bases in frame from the first base. The label giving this sample's treatment or condition can be read as: randomized to nivolumab then ipilimumab (arm A) or the reverse (arm B). No trial patient had received prior DNA-damaging chemotherapy. Live CD3+CD8+ cells negative for CD19 and CD56 were sorted from thawed PBMCs on a FACS Aria II flow cytometer. CheckMate 064, a randomized, open-label phase II trial of sequential checkpoint blockade, was the source of the samples, all of which came from patients with melanoma. Peripheral blood mononuclear cells were obtained through leukapheresis, purified using Ficoll-Paque, and frozen in human serum containing approximately 9.1% DMSO. Right after sorting, the blood CD3+CD8+ cells were verified to be >95% pure, and DNA extraction followed.

The receptor's source is a human donor with melanoma. Sequences were derived from CD8+ T cells sorted from blood (inferred from file names), sampled from a patient given nivolumab and ipilimumab in sequence. The rearranged chain carries TRBV27 and TRBJ1-3; TRBD1 matches 10 bases in the middle. The DNA reads TGTGCCAGCAGTCCCCGGGACAGGGGTGGAAACACCATATATTTT. It translates to CASSPRDRGGNTIYF.